This TCR beta chain was recorded in a study of blood T cell repertoires in COVID-19. Grouping used clinical history reported by participants in a survey and questionnaire. This table comes from immunoSEQ multiplex PCR, and its TCRdb copy is limited to in-frame clones, with some not included. The table lists 200,000 to 300,000 clones, roughly 88% of them singletons. With V trimmed by 3 bases and J by 5 bases, 10 bases remained unmatched. CDR3 length: 16 amino acids. Per germline, CDR1 KGHSH and CDR2 LQKENI. The gene calls are TRBV18 and TRBJ2-1; 7 nucleotides match TRBD2. The clonotype comes from a woman between 35 and 50 years old with acute COVID-19. The sample was PBMCs or T cells enriched from blood (not recorded which). CDR3 amino acids: CASSPLAGPIHNEQFF. The CDR3, as DNA: TGTGCCAGCTCACCCTTAGCGGGCCCGATTCACAATGAGCAGTTCTTC.